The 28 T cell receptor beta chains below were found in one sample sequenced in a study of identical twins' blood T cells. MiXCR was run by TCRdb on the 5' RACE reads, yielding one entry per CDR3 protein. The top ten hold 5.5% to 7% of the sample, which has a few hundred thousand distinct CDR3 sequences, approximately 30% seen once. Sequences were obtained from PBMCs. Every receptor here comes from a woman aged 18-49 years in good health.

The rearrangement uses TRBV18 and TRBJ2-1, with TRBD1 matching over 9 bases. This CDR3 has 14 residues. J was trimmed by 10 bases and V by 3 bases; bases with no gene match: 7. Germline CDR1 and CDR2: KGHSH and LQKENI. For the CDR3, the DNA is TGTGCCAGCTCACCGGGACAGGGCCTTTTGGAGCAGTTCTTC. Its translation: CASSPGQGLLEQFF.

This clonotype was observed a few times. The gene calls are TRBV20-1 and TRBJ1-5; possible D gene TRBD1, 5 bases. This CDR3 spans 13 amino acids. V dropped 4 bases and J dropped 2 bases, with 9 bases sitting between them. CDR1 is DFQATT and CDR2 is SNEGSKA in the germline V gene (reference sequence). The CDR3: CSAMGLGNQPQHF. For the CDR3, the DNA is TGCAGTGCTATGGGGCTCGGCAATCAGCCCCAGCATTTT.

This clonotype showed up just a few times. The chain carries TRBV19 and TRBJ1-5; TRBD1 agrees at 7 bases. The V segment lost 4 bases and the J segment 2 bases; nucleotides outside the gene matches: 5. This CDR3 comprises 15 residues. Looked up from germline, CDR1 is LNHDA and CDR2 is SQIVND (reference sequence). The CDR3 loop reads CASSTGQVRNQPQHF. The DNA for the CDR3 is TGTGCCAGTAGTACCGGACAGGTGCGCAATCAGCCCCAGCATTTT.

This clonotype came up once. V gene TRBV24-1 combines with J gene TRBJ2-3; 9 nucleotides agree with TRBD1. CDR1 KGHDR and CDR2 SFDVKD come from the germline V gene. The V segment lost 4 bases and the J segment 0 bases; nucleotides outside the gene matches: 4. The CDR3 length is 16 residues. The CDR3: CATSESGTGSTDTQYF. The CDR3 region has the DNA TGTGCCACCAGTGAATCCGGGACAGGGAGCACAGATACGCAGTATTTT.

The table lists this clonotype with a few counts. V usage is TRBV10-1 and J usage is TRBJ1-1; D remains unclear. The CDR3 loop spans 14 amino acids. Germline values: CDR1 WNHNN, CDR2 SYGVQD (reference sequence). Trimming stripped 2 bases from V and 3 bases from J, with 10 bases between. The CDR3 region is CASSEPTDYTEAFF. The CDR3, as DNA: TGCGCCAGCAGTGAGCCGACGGACTACACTGAAGCTTTCTTT.

The CDR3 nucleotides read TGTGCCAGCAGCCAAGGTGAGGCTAACTATGGCTACACCTTC. Its protein product is CASSQGEANYGYTF. The chain recombines TRBV3-1 with TRBJ1-2; D not certain. In germline, CDR1 is LGHDT, CDR2 YNNKEL (reference sequence). The CDR3 is 14 amino acids. V was trimmed by 1 base and J by 0 bases, leaving 6 bases between them.

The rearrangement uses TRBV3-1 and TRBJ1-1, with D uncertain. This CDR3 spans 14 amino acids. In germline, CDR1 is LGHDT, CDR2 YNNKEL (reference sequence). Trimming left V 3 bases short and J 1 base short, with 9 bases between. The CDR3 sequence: CASSHRAPNTEAFF. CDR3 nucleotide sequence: TGTGCCAGCAGCCATAGGGCCCCGAACACTGAAGCTTTCTTT.

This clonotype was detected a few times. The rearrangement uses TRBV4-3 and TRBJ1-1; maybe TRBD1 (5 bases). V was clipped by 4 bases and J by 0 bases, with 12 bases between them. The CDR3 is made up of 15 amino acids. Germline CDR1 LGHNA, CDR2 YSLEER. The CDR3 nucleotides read TGCGCCAGCAGCCTAGTGGGACGGGTGAACACTGAAGCTTTCTTT. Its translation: CASSLVGRVNTEAFF.

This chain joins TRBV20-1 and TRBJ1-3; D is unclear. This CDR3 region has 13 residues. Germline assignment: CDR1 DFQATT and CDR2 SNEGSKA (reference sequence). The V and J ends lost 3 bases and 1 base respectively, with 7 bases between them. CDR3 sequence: CSASPGSGNTIYF. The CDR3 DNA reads TGCAGTGCTAGCCCGGGTTCTGGAAACACCATATATTTT.

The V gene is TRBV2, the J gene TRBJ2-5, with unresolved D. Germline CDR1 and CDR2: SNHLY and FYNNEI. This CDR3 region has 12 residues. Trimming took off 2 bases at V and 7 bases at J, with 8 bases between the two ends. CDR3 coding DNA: TGTGCCAGCAGTGAACGTAGTGGGACCCAGTACTTC. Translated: CASSERSGTQYF.

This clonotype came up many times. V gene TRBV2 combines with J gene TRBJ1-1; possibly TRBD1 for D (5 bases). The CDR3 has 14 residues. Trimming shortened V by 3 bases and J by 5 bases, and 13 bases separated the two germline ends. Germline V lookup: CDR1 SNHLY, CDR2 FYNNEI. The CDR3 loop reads CASSEIGGRTEAFF. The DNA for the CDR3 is TGTGCCAGCAGTGAGATTGGGGGGAGGACTGAAGCTTTCTTT.

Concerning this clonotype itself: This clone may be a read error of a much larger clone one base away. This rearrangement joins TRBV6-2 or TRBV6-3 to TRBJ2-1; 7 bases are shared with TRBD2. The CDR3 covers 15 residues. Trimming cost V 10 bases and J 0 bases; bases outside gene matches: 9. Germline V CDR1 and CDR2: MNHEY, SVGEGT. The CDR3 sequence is CATRPRDYSYNEQFF. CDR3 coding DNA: TGTGCCACCCGACCGAGGGACTACTCCTACAATGAGCAGTTCTTC.

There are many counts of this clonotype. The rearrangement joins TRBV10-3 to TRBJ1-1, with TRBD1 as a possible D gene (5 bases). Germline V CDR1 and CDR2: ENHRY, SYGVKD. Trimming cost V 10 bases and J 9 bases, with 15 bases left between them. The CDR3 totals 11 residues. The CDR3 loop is CATNSGLKAFF. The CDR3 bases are TGTGCCACCAACTCGGGACTTAAAGCTTTCTTT.

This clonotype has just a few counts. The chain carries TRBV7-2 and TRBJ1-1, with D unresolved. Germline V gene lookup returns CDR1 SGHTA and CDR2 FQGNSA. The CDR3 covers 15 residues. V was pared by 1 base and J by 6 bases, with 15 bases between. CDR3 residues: CASSLGERQAPEAFF. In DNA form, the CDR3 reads TGTGCCAGCAGCTTAGGGGAGCGGCAGGCCCCTGAAGCTTTCTTT.

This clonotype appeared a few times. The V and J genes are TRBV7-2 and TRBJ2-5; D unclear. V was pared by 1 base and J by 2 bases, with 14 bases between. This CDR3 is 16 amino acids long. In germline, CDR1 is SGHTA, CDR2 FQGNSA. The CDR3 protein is CASSLGSRTFQETQYF. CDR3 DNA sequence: TGTGCCAGCAGCTTAGGGTCGAGGACCTTTCAAGAGACCCAGTACTTC.

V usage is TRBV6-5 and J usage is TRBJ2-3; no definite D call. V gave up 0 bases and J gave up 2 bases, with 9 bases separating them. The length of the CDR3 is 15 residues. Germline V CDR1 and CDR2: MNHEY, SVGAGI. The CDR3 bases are TGTGCCAGCAGTTACTCGTTCACTAACACAGATACGCAGTATTTT. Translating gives CASSYSFTNTDTQYF.

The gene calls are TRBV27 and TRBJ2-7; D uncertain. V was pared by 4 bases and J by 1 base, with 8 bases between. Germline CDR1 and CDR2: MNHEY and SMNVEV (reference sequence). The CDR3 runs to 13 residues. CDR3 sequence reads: CASSSRFSYEQYF. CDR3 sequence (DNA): TGTGCCAGCAGTTCAAGGTTTTCCTACGAGCAGTACTTC.

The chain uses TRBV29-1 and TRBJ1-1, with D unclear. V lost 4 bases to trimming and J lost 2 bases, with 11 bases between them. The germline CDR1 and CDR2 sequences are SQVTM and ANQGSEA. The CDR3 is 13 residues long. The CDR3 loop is CSVAGDGNTEAFF. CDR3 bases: TGCAGCGTTGCGGGTGACGGTAACACTGAAGCTTTCTTT.

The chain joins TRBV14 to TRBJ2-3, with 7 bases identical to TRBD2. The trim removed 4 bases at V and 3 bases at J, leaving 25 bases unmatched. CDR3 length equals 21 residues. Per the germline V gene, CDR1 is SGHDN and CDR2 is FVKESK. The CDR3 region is CASSRAPPISMGLSGTDTQYF. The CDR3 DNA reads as TGTGCCAGCAGCCGCGCACCGCCTATTAGTATGGGACTATCGGGGACAGATACGCAGTATTTT.

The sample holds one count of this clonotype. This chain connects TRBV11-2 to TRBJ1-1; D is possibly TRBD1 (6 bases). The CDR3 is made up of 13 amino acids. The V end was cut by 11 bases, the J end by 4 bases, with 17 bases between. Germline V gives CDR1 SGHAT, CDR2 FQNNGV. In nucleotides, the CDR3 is TGTGCCGGCAAGGGGGGGGATAGCACTGAAGCTTTCTTT. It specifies CAGKGGDSTEAFF.

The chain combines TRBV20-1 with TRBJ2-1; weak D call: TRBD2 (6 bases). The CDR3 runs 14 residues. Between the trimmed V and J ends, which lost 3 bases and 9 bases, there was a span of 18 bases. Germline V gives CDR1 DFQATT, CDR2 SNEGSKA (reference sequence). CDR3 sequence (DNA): TGCAGTGCTAGTTTAGGCGCGGGAAGGGGTGAGCAGTTCTTC. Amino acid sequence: CSASLGAGRGEQFF.

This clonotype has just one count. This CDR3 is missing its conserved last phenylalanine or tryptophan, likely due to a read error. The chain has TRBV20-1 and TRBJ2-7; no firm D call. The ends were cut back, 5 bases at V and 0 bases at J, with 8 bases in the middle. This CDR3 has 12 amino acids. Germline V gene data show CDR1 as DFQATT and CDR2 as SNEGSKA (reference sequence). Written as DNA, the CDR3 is TGCAGTGCTGCAGACGTCTCCTACGAGCAGTACTTA. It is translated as CSAADVSYEQYL.

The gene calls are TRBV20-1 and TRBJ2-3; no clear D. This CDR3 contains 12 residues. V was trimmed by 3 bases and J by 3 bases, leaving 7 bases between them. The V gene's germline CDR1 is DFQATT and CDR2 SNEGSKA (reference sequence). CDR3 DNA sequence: TGCAGTGCTAGGACGGAGACAGATACGCAGTATTTT. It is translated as CSARTETDTQYF.

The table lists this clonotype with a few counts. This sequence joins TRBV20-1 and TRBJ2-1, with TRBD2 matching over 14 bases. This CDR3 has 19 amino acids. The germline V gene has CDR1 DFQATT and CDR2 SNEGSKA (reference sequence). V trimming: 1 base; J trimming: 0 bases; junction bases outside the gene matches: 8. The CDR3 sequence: CSARGVWTSGRSSYNEQFF. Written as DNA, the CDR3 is TGCAGTGCTAGAGGAGTGTGGACTAGCGGGAGGAGCTCCTACAATGAGCAGTTCTTC.

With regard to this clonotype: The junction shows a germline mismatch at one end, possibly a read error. The chain's CDR3 is CGARHRGWGNTEAFF. For the CDR3, the DNA is TGCGGTGCTAGACACAGGGGGTGGGGGAACACTGAAGCTTTCTTT. The chain combines TRBV20-1 with TRBJ1-1; 8 bases align to TRBD1. Germline-derived CDR1 and CDR2 are DFQATT and SNEGSKA (reference sequence). CDR3 length equals 15 residues.

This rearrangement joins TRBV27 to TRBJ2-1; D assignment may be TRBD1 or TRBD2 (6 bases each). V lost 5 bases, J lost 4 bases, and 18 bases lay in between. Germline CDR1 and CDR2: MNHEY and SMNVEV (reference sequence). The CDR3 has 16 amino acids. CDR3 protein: CASSPPRGTRYNEQFF. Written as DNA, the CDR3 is TGTGCCAGCAGTCCGCCCCGCGGGACACGATACAATGAGCAGTTCTTC.

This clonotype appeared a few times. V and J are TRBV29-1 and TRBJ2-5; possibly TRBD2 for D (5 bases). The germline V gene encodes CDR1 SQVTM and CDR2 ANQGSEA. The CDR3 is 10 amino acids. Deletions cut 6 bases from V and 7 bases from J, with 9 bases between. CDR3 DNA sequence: TGCAGCGTAGACCGGGGGACCCAGTACTTC. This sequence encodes CSVDRGTQYF.

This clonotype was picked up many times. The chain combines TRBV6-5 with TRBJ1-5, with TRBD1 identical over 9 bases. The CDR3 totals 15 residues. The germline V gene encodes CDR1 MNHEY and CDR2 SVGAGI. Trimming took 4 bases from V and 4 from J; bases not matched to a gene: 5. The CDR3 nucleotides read TGTGCCAGCAGTTCCGGACAGGGGCTTAATCAGCCCCAGCATTTT. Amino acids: CASSSGQGLNQPQHF.